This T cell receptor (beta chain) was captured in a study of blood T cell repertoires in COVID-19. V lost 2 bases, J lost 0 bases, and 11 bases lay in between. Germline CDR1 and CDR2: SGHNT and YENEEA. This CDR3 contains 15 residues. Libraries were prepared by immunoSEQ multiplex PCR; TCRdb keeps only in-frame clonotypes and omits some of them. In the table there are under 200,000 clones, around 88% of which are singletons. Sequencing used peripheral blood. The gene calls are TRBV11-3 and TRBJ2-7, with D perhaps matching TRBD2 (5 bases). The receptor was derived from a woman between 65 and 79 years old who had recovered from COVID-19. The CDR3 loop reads CASSLRAGLSYEQYF. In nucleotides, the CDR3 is TGTGCCAGCAGCTTAAGGGCGGGCCTCTCCTACGAGCAGTACTTC.